This TCR beta chain was recorded in a study of cytomegalovirus exposure and HLA in healthy donors. Study conclusions and caveats: A classifier reportedly called cytomegalovirus status with high sensitivity and specificity. About 87% or about 30% of the time was how often most TCR beta V segments were productive, according to an earlier analysis. It was reported in a later analysis that an Asian-associated ancestry cluster showed fewer N-insertions than the approximately 700-donor mean.

Trimming removed 2 bases at V and 4 bases at J, with 13 bases between. The CDR3 is made up of 15 amino acids. The V gene's germline CDR1 is SGHDT and CDR2 YYEEEE. About this clone: Its specificity is unknown.

This PCR relied on a set of 60 Vbeta primers and 13 Jbeta primers. Sequenced by immunoSEQ multiplex PCR; TCRdb stores in-frame clones only, minus some. The data show 20,000 to 25,000 clones, 65% to 85% seen once. This sequence originates from a man aged 60-69 years in good health and CMV-seronegative. J is TRBJ2-1 and V is TRBV5-6; D is perhaps TRBD1 (6 bases). The specimen sequenced was PBMCs. CDR3 residues: CASSLGTPTYNEQFF. Here the CDR3 DNA reads TGTGCCAGCAGCTTAGGGACACCAACTTACAATGAGCAGTTCTTC.